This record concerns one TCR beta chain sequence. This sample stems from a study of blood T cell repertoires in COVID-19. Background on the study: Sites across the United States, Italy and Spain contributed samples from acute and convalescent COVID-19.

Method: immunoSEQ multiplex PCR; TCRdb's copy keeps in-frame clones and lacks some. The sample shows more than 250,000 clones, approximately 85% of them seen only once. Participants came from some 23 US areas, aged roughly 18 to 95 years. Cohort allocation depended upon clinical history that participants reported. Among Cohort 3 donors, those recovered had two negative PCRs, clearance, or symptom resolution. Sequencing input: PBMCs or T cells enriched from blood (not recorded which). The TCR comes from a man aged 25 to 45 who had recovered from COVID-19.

CDR3 region: CASSLLGEGGQPQHF. The CDR3 DNA is TGCGCCAGCAGCTTGCTAGGGGAAGGAGGGCAGCCCCAGCATTTT. The chain uses TRBV5-1 and TRBJ1-5; D is perhaps TRBD1 (5 bases). V dropped 1 base and J dropped 7 bases, with 15 bases sitting between them. Germline CDR1 reads SGHRS; CDR2 reads YFSETQ. This CDR3 is built from 15 residues.